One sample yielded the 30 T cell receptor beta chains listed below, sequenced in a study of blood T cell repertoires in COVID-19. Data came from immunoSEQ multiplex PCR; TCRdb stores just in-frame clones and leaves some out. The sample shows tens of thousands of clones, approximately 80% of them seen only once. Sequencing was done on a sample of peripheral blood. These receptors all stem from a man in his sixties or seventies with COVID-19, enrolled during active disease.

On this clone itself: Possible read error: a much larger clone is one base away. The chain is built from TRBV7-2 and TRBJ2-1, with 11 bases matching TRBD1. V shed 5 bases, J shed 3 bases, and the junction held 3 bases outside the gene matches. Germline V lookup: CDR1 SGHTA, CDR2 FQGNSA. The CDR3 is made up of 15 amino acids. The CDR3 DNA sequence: TGTGCCAGCAGCCCCGGGACAGGGGGCTACAATGAGCAGTTCTTC. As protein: CASSPGTGGYNEQFF.

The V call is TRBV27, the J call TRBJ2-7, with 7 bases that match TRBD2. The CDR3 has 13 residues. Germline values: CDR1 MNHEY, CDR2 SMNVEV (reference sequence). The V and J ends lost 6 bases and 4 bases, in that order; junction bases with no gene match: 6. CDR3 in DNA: TGTGCCAGCAGGACTAGCATTGGATACGAGCAGTACTTC. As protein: CASRTSIGYEQYF.

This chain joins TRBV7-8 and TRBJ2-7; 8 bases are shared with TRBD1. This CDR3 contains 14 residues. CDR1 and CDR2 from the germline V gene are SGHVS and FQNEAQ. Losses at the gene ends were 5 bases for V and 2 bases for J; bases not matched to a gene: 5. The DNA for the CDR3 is TGTGCCAGCAGCGCCTGGACAGGGCCCTACGAGCAGTACTTC. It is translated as CASSAWTGPYEQYF.

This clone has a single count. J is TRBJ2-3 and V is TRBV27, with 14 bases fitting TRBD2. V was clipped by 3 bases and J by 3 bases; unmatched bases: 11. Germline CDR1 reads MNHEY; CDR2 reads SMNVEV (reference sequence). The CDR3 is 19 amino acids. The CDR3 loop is CASSFPPGTSGSRTDTQYF. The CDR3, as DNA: TGTGCCAGCAGTTTCCCCCCCGGGACTAGCGGGAGCCGAACAGATACGCAGTATTTT.

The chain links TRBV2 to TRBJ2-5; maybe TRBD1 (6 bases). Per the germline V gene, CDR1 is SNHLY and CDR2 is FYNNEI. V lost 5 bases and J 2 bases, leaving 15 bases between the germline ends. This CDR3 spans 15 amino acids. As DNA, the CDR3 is TGTGCCAGCAGTCTCACCGGGACACCTCAAGAGACCCAGTACTTC. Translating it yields CASSLTGTPQETQYF.

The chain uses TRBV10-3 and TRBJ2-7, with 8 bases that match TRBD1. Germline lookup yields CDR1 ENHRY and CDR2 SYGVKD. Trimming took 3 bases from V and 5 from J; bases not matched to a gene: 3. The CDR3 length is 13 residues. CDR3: CAISERGQDEQYF. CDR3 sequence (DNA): TGTGCCATCAGTGAACGGGGACAGGACGAGCAGTACTTC.

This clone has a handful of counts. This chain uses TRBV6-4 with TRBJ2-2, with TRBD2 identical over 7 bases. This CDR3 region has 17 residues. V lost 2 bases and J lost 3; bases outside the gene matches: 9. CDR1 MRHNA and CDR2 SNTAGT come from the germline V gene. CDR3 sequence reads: CASSDPTRREHTGELFF. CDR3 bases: TGTGCCAGCAGTGACCCGACTAGGCGGGAGCACACCGGGGAGCTGTTTTTT.

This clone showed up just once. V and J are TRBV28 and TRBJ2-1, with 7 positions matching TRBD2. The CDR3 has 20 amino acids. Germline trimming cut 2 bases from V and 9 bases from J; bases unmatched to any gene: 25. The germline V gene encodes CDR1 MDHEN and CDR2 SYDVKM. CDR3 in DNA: TGTGCCAGCAGTTTAGCCCTGGGGAGGGTAGCGGCCGACGGGGAAGGTGAGCAGTTCTTC. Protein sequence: CASSLALGRVAADGEGEQFF.

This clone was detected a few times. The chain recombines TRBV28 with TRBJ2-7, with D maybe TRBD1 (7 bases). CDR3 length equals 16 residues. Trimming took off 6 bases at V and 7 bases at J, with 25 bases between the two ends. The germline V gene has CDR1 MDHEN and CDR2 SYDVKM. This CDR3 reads CASRDGGGSGSGEQYF. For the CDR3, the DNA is TGTGCCAGCAGAGATGGAGGGGGCTCGGGATCAGGGGAGCAGTACTTC.

CDR3 residues: CASSQDGTGDNQPQHF. For the CDR3, the DNA is TGCGCCAGCAGCCAAGATGGGACAGGGGACAATCAGCCCCAGCATTTT. The chain carries TRBV4-1 and TRBJ1-5; 10 nucleotides agree with TRBD1. The germline V gene encodes CDR1 MGHRA and CDR2 YSYEKL. This CDR3 has 16 residues. The V gene end was trimmed by 0 bases and the J gene end by 3 bases; junction bases not matched to a gene: 2.

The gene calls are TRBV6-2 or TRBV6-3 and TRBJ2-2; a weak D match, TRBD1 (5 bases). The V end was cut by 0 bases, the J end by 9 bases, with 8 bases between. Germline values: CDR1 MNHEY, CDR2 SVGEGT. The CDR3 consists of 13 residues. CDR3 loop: CASSYSRVRELFF. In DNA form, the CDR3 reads TGTGCCAGCAGTTACTCCAGGGTTCGGGAGCTGTTTTTT.

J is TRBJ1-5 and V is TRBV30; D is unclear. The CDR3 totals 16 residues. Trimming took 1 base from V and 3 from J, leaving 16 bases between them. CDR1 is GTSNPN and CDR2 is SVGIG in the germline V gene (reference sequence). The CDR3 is CAWSASGNTHNQPQHF. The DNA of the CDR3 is TGTGCCTGGAGTGCGTCGGGTAACACACACAATCAGCCCCAGCATTTT.

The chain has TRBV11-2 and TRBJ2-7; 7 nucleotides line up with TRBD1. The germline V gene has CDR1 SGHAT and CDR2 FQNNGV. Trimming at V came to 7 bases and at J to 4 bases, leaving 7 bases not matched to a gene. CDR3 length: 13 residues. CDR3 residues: CASTRQGRYEQYF. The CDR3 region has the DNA TGTGCCAGCACTAGACAGGGTCGATACGAGCAGTACTTC. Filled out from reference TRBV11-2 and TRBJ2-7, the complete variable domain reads EAGVAQSPRYKIIEKRQSVAFWCNPISGHATLYWYQQILGQGPKLLIQFQNNGVVDDSQLPKDRFSAERLKGVDSTLKIQPAKLEDSAVYLCASTRQGRYEQYFGPGTRLTVT.

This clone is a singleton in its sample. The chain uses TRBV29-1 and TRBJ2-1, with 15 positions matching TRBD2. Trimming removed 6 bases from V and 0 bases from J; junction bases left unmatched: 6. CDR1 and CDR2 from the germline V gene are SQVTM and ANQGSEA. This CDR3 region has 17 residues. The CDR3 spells CSVPGLAGGFSYNEQFF. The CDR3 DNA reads TGCAGCGTACCCGGACTAGCGGGAGGGTTCTCCTACAATGAGCAGTTCTTC.

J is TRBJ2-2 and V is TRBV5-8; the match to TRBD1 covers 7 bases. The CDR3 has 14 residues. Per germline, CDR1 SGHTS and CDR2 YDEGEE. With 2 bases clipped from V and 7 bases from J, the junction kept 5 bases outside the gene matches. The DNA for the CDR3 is TGTGCCAGCAGCTTCGGCAGGGGGTTCGGGGAGCTGTTTTTT. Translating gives CASSFGRGFGELFF.

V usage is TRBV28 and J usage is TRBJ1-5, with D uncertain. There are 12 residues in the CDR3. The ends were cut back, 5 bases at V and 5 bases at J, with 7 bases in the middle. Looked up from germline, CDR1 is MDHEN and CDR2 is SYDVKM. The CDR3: CASSKSDQPQHF. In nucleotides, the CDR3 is TGTGCCAGCAGTAAGAGTGATCAGCCCCAGCATTTT. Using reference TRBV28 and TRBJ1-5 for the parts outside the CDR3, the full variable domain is DVKVTQSSRYLVKRTGEKVFLECVQDMDHENMFWYRQDPGLGLRLIYFSYDVKMKEKGDIPEGYSVSREKKERFSLILESASTNQTSMYLCASSKSDQPQHFGDGTRLSIL.

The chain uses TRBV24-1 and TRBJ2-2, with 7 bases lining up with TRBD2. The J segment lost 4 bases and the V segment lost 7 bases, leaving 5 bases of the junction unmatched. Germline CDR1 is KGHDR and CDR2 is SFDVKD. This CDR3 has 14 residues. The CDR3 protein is CATSWGGSTGELFF. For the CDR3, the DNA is TGTGCCACCAGCTGGGGGGGAAGCACCGGGGAGCTGTTTTTT.

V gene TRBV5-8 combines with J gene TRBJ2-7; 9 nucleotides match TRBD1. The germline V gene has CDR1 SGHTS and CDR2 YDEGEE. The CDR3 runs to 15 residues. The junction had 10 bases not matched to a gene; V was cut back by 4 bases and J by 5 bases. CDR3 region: CASSQGRRDRDEQYF. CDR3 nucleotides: TGTGCCAGCAGCCAGGGGCGCCGGGACAGGGACGAGCAGTACTTC.

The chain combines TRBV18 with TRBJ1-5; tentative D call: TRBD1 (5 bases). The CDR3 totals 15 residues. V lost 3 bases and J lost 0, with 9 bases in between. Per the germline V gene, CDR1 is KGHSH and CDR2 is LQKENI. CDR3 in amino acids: CASSPGLNSNQPQHF. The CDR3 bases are TGTGCCAGCTCACCGGGACTGAATAGCAATCAGCCCCAGCATTTT.

CDR3 amino acids: CASNHGPNTGELFF. The CDR3 DNA reads as TGTGCCAGCAACCACGGTCCGAACACCGGGGAGCTGTTTTTT. The chain has TRBV3-1 (or the pseudogene TRBV3-2) and TRBJ2-2; unclear D gene. Trimming left V 7 bases short and J 0 bases short, with 9 bases between. Per germline, CDR1 LGHDT and CDR2 YNNKEL (reference sequence). The CDR3 has 14 amino acids.

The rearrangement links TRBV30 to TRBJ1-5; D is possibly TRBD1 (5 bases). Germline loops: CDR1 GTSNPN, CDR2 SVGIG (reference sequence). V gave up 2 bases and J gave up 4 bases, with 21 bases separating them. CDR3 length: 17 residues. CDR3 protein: CAWSQKGVVDSNQPQHF. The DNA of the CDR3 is TGTGCCTGGAGTCAGAAAGGGGTTGTTGACTCTAATCAGCCCCAGCATTTT.

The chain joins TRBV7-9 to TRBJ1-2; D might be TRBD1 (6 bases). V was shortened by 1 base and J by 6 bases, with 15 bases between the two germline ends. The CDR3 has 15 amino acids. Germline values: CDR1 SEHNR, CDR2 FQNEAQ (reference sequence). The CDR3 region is CASSLEDSIGDGYTF. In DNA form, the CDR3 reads TGTGCCAGCAGCTTAGAGGACAGTATAGGGGATGGCTACACCTTC.

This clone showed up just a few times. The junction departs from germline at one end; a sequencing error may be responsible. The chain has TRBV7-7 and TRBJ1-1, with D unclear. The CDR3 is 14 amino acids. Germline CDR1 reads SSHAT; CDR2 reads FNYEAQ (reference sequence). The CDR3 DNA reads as TGTGCTAGCAGCCCCTTTGGCCAAAACACTGAAGCTTTCTTT. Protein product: CASSPFGQNTEAFF.

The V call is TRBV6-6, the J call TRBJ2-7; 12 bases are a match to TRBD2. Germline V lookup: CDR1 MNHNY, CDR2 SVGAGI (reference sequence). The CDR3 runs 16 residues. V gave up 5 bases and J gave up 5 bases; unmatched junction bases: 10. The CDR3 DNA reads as TGTGCCAGCAGTCTCCGACTAGCGGGAGCGGGGAACGAGCAGTACTTC. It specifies CASSLRLAGAGNEQYF.

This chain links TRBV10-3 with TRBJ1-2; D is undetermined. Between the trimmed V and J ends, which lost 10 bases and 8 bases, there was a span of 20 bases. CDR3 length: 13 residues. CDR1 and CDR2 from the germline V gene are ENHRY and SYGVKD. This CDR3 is CATSVGPLGGYTF. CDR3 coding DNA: TGTGCCACATCAGTTGGGCCCCTGGGCGGCTACACCTTC.

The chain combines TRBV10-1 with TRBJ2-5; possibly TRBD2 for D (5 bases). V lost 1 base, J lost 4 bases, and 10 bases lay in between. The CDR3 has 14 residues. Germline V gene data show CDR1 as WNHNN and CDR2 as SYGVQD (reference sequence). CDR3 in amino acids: CASSEWRGGETQYF. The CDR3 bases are TGCGCCAGCAGTGAGTGGAGAGGAGGAGAGACCCAGTACTTC.

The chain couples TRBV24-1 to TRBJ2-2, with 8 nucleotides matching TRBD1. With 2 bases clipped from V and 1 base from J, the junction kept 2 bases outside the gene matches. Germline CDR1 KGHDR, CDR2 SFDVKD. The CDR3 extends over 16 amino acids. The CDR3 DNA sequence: TGTGCCACCAGTGATTCCGGGACAGGGAACACCGGGGAGCTGTTTTTT. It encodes CATSDSGTGNTGELFF.

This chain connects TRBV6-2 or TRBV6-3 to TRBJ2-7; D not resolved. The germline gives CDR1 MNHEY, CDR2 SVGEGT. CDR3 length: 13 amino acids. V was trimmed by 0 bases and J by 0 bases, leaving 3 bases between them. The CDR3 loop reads CASSYSLSYEQYF. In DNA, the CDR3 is TGTGCCAGCAGTTACTCTCTCTCCTACGAGCAGTACTTC.

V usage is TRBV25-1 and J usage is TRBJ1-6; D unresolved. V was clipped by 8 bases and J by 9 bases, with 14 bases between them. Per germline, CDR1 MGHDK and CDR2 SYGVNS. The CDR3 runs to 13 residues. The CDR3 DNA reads TGTGCCAGCTTGCGAGAAGTTGGTTCACCCCTCCACTTT. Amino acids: CASLREVGSPLHF.

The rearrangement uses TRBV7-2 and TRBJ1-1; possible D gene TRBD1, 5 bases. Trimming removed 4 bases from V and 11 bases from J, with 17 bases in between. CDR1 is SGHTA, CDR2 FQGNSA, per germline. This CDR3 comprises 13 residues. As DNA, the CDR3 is TGTGCCAGCAGCTCCGGGGTGTGGGGGGTTGCTTTCTTT. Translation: CASSSGVWGVAFF.